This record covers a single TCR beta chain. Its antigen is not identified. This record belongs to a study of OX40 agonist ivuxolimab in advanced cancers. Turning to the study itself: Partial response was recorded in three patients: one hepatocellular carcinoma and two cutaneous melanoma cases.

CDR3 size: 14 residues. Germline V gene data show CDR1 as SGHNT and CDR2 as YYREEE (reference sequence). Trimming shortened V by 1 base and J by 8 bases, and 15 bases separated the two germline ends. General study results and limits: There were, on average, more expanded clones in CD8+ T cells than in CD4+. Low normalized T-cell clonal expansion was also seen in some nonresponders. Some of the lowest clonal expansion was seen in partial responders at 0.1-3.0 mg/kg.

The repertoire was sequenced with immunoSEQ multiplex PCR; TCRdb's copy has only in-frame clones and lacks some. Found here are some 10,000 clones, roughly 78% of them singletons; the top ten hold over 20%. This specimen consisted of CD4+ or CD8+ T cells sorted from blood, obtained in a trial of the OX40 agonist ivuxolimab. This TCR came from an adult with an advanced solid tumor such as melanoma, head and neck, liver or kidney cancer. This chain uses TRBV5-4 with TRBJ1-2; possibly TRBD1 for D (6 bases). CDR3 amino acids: CASSLRGYVLGYTF. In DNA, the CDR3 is TGTGCCAGCAGCTTGAGGGGGTACGTCCTGGGCTACACCTTC.